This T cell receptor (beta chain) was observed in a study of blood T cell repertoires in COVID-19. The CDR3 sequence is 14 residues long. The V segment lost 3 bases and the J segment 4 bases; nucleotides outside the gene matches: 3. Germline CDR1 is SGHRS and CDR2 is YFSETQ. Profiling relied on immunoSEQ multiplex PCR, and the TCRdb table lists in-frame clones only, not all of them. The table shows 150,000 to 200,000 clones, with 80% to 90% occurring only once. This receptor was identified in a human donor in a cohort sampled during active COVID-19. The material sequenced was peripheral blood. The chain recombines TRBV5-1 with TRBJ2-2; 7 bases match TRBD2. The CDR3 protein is CASSSLATTGELFF. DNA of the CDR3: TGCGCCAGCAGCTCACTAGCGACCACCGGGGAGCTGTTTTTT.